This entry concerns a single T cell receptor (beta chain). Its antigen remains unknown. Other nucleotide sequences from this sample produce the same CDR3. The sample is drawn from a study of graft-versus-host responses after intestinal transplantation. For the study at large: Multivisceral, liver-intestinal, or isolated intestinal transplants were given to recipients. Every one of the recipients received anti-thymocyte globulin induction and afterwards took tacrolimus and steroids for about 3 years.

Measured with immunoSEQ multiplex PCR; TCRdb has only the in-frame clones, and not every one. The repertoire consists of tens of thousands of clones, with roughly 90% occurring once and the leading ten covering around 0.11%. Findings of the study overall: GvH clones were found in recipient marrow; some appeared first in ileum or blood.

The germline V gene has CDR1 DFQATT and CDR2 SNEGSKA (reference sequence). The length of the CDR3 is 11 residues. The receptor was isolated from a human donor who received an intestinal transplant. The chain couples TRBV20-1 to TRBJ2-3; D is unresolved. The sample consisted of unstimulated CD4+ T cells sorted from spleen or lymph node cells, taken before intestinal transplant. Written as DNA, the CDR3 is TGCAGCGCTGATAACGGGGATACGCAGTATTTT. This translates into CSADNGDTQYF.